This TCR delta chain was sequenced for a study of gamma-delta T cells after stem cell transplantation. TCRdb re-called the RT-PCR reads through CATT. The table records about 3,000 delta-chain clones, roughly 9% of them present only once. Germline trimming cut 2 bases from V and 1 base from J; bases unmatched to any gene: 18. The germline gives CDR1 TSWWSYY, CDR2 QGS. The length of the CDR3 is 20 residues. The specimen sequenced was gamma-delta T cells. V and J are TRDV1 and TRDJ1, with TRDD3 matching 8 bases. The TCR was taken from a human donor. It is not recorded whose cells these are; they may come from a transplant donor. Here the CDR3 reads CALGEVTSYVAGIPTDKLIF. As DNA, the CDR3 is TGTGCTCTTGGGGAAGTTACGTCCTACGTCGCGGGGATACCCACCGATAAACTCATCTTT.